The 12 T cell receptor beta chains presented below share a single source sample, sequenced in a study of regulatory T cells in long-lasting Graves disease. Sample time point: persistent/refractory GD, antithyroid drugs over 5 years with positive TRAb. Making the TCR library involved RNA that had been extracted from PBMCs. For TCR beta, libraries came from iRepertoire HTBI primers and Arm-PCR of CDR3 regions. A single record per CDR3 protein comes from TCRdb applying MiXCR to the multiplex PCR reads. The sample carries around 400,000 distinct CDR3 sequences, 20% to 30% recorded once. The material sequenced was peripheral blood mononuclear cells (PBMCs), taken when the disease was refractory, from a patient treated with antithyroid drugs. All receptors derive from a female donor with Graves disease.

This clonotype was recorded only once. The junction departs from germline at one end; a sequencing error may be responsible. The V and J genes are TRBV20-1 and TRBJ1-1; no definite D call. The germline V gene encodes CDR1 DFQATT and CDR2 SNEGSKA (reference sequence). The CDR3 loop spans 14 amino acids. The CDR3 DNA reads TGCAGTGCTAGAGATGGGCGTCCTAACACTGAAGCTTCCTTT. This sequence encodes CSARDGRPNTEASF.

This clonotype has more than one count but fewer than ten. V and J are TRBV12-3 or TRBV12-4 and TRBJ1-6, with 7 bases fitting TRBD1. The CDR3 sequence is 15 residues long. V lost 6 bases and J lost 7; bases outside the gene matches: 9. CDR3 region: CASRKDRMDNSPLHF. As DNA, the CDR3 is TGTGCCAGCAGAAAGGACAGGATGGACAATTCACCCCTCCACTTT.

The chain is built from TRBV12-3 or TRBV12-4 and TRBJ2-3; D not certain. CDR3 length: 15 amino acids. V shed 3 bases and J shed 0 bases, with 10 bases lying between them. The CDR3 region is CASSFPRLSTDTQYF. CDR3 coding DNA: TGTGCCAGCAGTTTCCCACGATTAAGCACAGATACGCAGTATTTT.

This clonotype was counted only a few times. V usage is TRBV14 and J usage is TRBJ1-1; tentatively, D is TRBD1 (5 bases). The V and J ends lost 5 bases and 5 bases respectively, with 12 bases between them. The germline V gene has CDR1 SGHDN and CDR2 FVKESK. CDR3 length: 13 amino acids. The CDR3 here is CASSFSGQTEAFF. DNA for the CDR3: TGTGCCAGCAGCTTTTCAGGGCAAACTGAAGCTTTCTTT.

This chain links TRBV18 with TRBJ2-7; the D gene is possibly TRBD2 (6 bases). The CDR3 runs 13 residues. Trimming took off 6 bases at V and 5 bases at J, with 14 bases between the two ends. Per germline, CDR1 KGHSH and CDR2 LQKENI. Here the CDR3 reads CASSPGLVDEQYF. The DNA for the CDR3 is TGTGCCAGCTCTCCGGGACTTGTGGACGAGCAGTACTTC.

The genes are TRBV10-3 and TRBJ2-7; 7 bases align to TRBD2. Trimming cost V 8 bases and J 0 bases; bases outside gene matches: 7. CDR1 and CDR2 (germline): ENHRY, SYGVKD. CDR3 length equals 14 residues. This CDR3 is CAISTGGSSYEQYF. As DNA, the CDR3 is TGTGCCATCTCTACTGGCGGGAGCTCCTACGAGCAGTACTTC.

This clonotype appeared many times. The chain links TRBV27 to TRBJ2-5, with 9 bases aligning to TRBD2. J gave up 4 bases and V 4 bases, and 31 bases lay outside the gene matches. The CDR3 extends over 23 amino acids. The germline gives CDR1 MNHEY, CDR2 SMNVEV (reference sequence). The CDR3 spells CASSSRPIPKGWLAGRGGETQYF. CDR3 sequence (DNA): TGTGCCAGCAGTTCGCGACCTATCCCTAAAGGGTGGCTAGCGGGACGGGGAGGAGAGACCCAGTACTTC.

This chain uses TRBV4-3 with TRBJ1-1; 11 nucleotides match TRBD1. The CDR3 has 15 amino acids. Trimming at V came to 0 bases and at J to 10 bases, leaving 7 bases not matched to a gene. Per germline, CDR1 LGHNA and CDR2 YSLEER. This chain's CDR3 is CASSQDRTGGWLAFF. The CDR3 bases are TGCGCCAGCAGCCAAGATCGGACAGGGGGCTGGTTAGCTTTCTTT.

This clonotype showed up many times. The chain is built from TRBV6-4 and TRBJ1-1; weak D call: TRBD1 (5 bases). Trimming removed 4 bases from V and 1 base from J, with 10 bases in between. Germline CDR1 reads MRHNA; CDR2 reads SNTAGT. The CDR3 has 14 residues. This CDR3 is CASSASGENTEAFF. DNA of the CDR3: TGTGCCAGCAGTGCCTCGGGGGAGAACACTGAAGCTTTCTTT.

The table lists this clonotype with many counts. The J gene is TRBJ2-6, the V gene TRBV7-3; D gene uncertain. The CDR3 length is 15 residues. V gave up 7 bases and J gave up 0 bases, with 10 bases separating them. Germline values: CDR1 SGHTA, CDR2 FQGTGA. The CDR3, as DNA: TGTGCCAGCACCTCGGTCCCCTCTGGGGCCAACGTCCTGACTTTC. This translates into CASTSVPSGANVLTF.

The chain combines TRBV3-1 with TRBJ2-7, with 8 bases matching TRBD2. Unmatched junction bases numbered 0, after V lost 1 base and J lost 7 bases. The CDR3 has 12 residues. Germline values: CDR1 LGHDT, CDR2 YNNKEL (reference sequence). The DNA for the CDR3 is TGTGCCAGCAGCCAAGGACTAGCGGAGCAGTACTTC. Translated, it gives CASSQGLAEQYF.

CDR3 sequence (DNA): TGTGCCACCAGTGATCACAGGGCGGGCGGTCAGCCCCAGCATTTT. This encodes CATSDHRAGGQPQHF. This chain joins TRBV24-1 and TRBJ1-5, with D tentatively TRBD1 (6 bases). The germline CDR1 and CDR2 sequences are KGHDR and SFDVKD. This CDR3 has 15 residues. V lost 3 bases, J lost 6 bases, and 14 bases lay in between.